Shown below are 30 T cell receptor beta chains from a single sample sequenced in a study of T cells in Graves' hyperthyroidism and ophthalmopathy (dated by TCRdb to 2018 to 2020). Library prep was done by multiplex PCR. The data were produced on an Illumina HiSeq 2000. The TCR beta CDR3 regions were amplified from RNA transcripts. A first-round RT-PCR of the TCR CDR3 used the HTBI primer set with the Qiagen OneStep RT-PCR kit. TCRdb reprocessing: public reads trimmed at Q25 with fastp, clones called with MiXCR, in-frame beta chains kept. Duplicate CDR3 protein sequences are folded into a single record with the most common DNA and genes. The sample contains over 650,000 distinct CDR3 sequences, nearly 45% of them found a single time. More than 7% of the sample comes from the top ten. What was sequenced was peripheral blood or thyroid tissue (not recorded which). The receptors were gathered from an adult man with Graves' disease, either hyperthyroidism or ophthalmopathy (not recorded which).

On this clonotype itself: The junction differs from germline at one of its ends, possibly a read error. This rearrangement joins TRBV19 to TRBJ1-5; no clear D gene. The length of the CDR3 is 16 residues. In germline, CDR1 is LNHDA, CDR2 SQIVND (reference sequence). The CDR3 loop reads CTSSIDPNWSNQPQHF. The CDR3 region has the DNA TGTACCAGTAGTATAGACCCGAACTGGAGCAATCAGCCCCAGCATTTT.

With regard to this clonotype: The junction and the germline gene differ at one end; a read error may be behind it. V usage is TRBV7-2 and J usage is TRBJ2-7; 7 nucleotides match TRBD1. The germline V gene encodes CDR1 SGHTA and CDR2 FQGNSA. The CDR3 is 16 amino acids. CDR3 amino acids: CASSLATGTEFYEQYF. The CDR3 DNA is TGCGCCAGCAGCTTAGCAACCGGGACAGAGTTTTACGAGCAGTACTTC.

The chain recombines TRBV28 with TRBJ2-7, with 9 bases fitting TRBD2. This CDR3 region has 16 residues. The V and J ends lost 5 bases and 2 bases, in that order; junction bases with no gene match: 10. The V gene's germline CDR1 is MDHEN and CDR2 SYDVKM. Here the CDR3 reads CASSQGGLAGTYEQYF. DNA of the CDR3: TGTGCCAGCAGTCAAGGGGGGCTAGCGGGAACCTACGAGCAGTACTTC.

Notes on this clonotype: A much larger clone differs from this one at a single base, so this may be a read error. The chain recombines TRBV6-1 with TRBJ2-2, with TRBD2 as a possible D gene (5 bases). CDR1 is MNHNS and CDR2 is SASEGT in the germline V gene. CDR3 size: 14 residues. CDR3 coding DNA: TGTGCCACCAGTGAACTAGATTCGGCCGGGGAGCTGTTTTTT. As protein: CATSELDSAGELFF.

The chain recombines TRBV29-1 with TRBJ1-1, with D perhaps TRBD1 (6 bases). CDR3 length: 12 amino acids. Germline-derived CDR1 and CDR2 are SQVTM and ANQGSEA. The ends were cut back, 4 bases at V and 7 bases at J, with 13 bases in the middle. As DNA, the CDR3 is TGCAGCGTTGTTACAGGGCGTGATGAAGCTTTCTTT. Protein product: CSVVTGRDEAFF.

This chain uses TRBV9 with TRBJ2-2; D is perhaps TRBD2 (6 bases). This CDR3 region has 15 residues. Germline V gives CDR1 SGDLS, CDR2 YYNGEE. Trimming stripped 0 bases from V and 2 bases from J, with 8 bases between. CDR3 nucleotides: TGTGCCAGCAGCGTAGCCGGGAGAAACACCGGGGAGCTGTTTTTT. Protein product: CASSVAGRNTGELFF.

The V and J genes are TRBV7-9 and TRBJ1-1; D not resolved. Germline CDR1 is SEHNR and CDR2 is FQNEAQ (reference sequence). Trimming stripped 3 bases from V and 10 bases from J, with 15 bases between. The CDR3 length is 13 residues. The CDR3 nucleotides read TGTGCCAGCAGCTTTGGCCCCGCAACGGCAGCTTTCTTT. Protein product: CASSFGPATAAFF.

The rearrangement joins TRBV29-1 to TRBJ1-5, with D uncertain. Germline CDR1 and CDR2: SQVTM and ANQGSEA. The CDR3 is 12 amino acids. CDR3 protein: CSRTGAEQPQHF. The CDR3, as DNA: TGCAGTAGGACGGGAGCAGAGCAGCCCCAGCATTTT.

This clonotype was detected a few times. The genes are TRBV12-3 or TRBV12-4 and TRBJ1-5, with D perhaps TRBD1 (6 bases). Deletions cut 3 bases from V and 7 bases from J, with 13 bases between. This CDR3 is 14 amino acids long. The CDR3 is CASSFGRGGQPQHF. The CDR3 DNA sequence: TGTGCCAGCAGTTTCGGCAGGGGCGGACAGCCCCAGCATTTT.

CDR3 amino acids: CASSQVITGQPQQYF. CDR3 in DNA: TGTGCCAGCAGCCAAGTTATAACGGGGCAGCCCCAGCAGTACTTC. V usage is TRBV11-1 and J usage is TRBJ2-7, with D perhaps assigned TRBD1 or TRBD2 (5 bases each). Trimming removed 5 bases at V and 8 bases at J, with 22 bases between. This CDR3 is built from 15 residues. The germline V gene has CDR1 SGHAT and CDR2 FQDESV (reference sequence).

The V and J genes are TRBV7-8 and TRBJ2-7; 12 nucleotides line up with TRBD2. CDR3 length: 20 residues. The germline CDR1 and CDR2 sequences are SGHVS and FQNEAQ. V trimming: 5 bases; J trimming: 1 base; junction bases outside the gene matches: 18. The CDR3 DNA is TGTGCCAGCAGCACGTCGGTGGGGCTAGCGGGAGGGCGAAATTCCTACGAGCAGTACTTC. Translated: CASSTSVGLAGGRNSYEQYF. The full variable domain, with the rest looked up from reference TRBV7-8 and TRBJ2-7, is GAGVSQSPRYKVAKRGQDVALRCDPISGHVSLFWYQQALGQGPEFLTYFQNEAQLDKSGLPSDRFFAERPEGSVSTLKIQRTQQEDSAVYLCASSTSVGLAGGRNSYEQYFGPGTRLTVT.

This clonotype was found a few times. The rearrangement links TRBV5-1 to TRBJ2-2; no clear D gene. This CDR3 has 13 residues. Germline V gene sequence: CDR1 SGHRS, CDR2 YFSETQ. The ends were cut back, 2 bases at V and 2 bases at J, with 4 bases in the middle. CDR3 in DNA: TGCGCCAGCAGCTTAATCAACACCGGGGAGCTGTTTTTT. Its protein product is CASSLINTGELFF.

This clonotype occurred once. At one boundary the junction diverges from the germline segment, which might be a read error. The chain recombines TRBV7-2 with TRBJ1-4; tentatively, D is TRBD1 (5 bases). Germline V lookup: CDR1 SGHTA, CDR2 FQGNSA. The CDR3 spans 16 residues. CDR3 nucleotide sequence: TGTGCCAGCAGCTTAGGCGGGACCGGGAGTAATGAAGAACTGTTTTTT. It encodes CASSLGGTGSNEELFF.

The chain uses TRBV7-2 and TRBJ1-1; TRBD1 agrees at 8 bases. This CDR3 spans 13 amino acids. Unmatched junction bases numbered 8, after V lost 6 bases and J lost 8 bases. In germline, CDR1 is SGHTA, CDR2 FQGNSA. In DNA, the CDR3 is TGTGCCAGCAGGTCCAGGGGGCGCGGCGAAGCTTTCTTT. Amino acids: CASRSRGRGEAFF. Combining the CDR3 with reference TRBV7-2 and TRBJ1-1 gives the whole variable domain GAGVSQSPSNKVTEKGKDVELRCDPISGHTALYWYRQSLGQGLEFLIYFQGNSAPDKSGLPSDRFSAERTGGSVSTLTIQRTQQEDSAVYLCASRSRGRGEAFFGQGTRLTVV.

The chain recombines TRBV12-5 with TRBJ1-5; D uncertain. The V gene's germline CDR1 is LGHNT and CDR2 FRNRAP. Trimming removed 1 base from V and 11 bases from J, with 6 bases in between. The CDR3 loop spans 11 amino acids. CDR3 DNA: TGTGCTAGTGGTTTGGGGGCAGCCCAGCATTTT. Protein: CASGLGAAQHF.

The chain combines TRBV2 with TRBJ1-5; no clear D gene. The CDR3 contains 16 residues. Trimming removed 6 bases at V and 0 bases at J, with 15 bases between. Germline V gives CDR1 SNHLY, CDR2 FYNNEI. The CDR3: CASRPRSRYSNQPQHF. In nucleotides, the CDR3 is TGTGCCAGCAGACCAAGGTCGAGGTATAGCAATCAGCCCCAGCATTTT.

This clonotype has more than one count but fewer than ten. The chain recombines TRBV14 with TRBJ1-6; 9 bases align to TRBD1. The CDR3 sequence is 14 residues long. The V segment lost 1 base and the J segment 11 bases; nucleotides outside the gene matches: 3. Germline values: CDR1 SGHDN, CDR2 FVKESK. This CDR3 reads CASSQAGQGTPLHF. DNA of the CDR3: TGTGCCAGCAGCCAAGCTGGACAGGGGACACCCCTCCACTTT.

This clonotype was seen a handful of times. J is TRBJ1-1 and V is TRBV10-3; TRBD1 agrees at 8 bases. Germline CDR1 is ENHRY and CDR2 is SYGVKD. V shed 4 bases, J shed 1 base, and the junction held 8 bases outside the gene matches. CDR3 length: 16 residues. The CDR3 DNA reads as TGTGCCATCAGTGCCCCCCTTGACAGGGGGAACACTGAAGCTTTCTTT. Translation gives CAISAPLDRGNTEAFF.

This clonotype was detected a few times. V usage is TRBV2 and J usage is TRBJ1-5; 11 bases align to TRBD1. The germline gives CDR1 SNHLY, CDR2 FYNNEI. V lost 5 bases and J lost 3; bases outside the gene matches: 6. The CDR3 runs 16 residues. CDR3 amino acids: CASSMGQGVINQPQHF. As DNA, the CDR3 is TGTGCCAGCAGTATGGGACAGGGGGTGATCAATCAGCCCCAGCATTTT. Combining the CDR3 with reference TRBV2 and TRBJ1-5 gives the whole variable domain EPEVTQTPSHQVTQMGQEVILRCVPISNHLYFYWYRQILGQKVEFLVSFYNNEISEKSEIFDDQFSVERPDGSNFTLKIRSTKLEDSAMYFCASSMGQGVINQPQHFGDGTRLSIL.

The chain has TRBV7-9 and TRBJ2-5; TRBD1 matches at 8 bases. The DNA matches TRBJ2-7 better at its end, which makes the J call doubtful. CDR1 and CDR2 (germline): SEHNR, FQNEAQ (reference sequence). The CDR3 consists of 14 residues. The CDR3, as DNA: TGTGCCTGGACAGGGCAGGGGCGAGACTACGAGCAGTACTTC. Translated: CAWTGQGRDYEQYF.

Concerning this clonotype: No conserved phenylalanine or tryptophan ends this CDR3, so it is likely a read error. CDR3 DNA: TGTGCCAGCGCATCGGATCATGACAGCGGCTATGGCTACACCCTC. Its protein is CASASDHDSGYGYTL. The chain couples TRBV7-9 to TRBJ1-2, with D possibly TRBD1 on 5 matching bases. The V end lost 8 bases, the J end lost 4 bases, and 20 bases lay between the germline ends. The CDR3 sequence is 15 residues long. Germline V gives CDR1 SEHNR, CDR2 FQNEAQ (reference sequence).

J is TRBJ1-2 and V is TRBV7-9; maybe TRBD1 (6 bases). With 6 bases removed from V and 3 bases from J, the gap between germline ends came to 14 bases. The CDR3 has 14 amino acids. The germline V gene encodes CDR1 SEHNR and CDR2 FQNEAQ (reference sequence). Written as DNA, the CDR3 is TGTGCCAGCAGTTACCTGGACAGTTACTATGGCTACACCTTC. Translated: CASSYLDSYYGYTF.

V is TRBV29-1 and J is TRBJ1-2; no clear D. CDR3 length equals 11 residues. V shed 1 base and J shed 7 bases, with 7 bases lying between them. The germline CDR1 and CDR2 sequences are SQVTM and ANQGSEA. The CDR3 region has the DNA TGCAGCGTTGAAGGCGAGGGTGGCTACACCTTC. Protein: CSVEGEGGYTF.

This clonotype was observed a handful of times. The genes are TRBV2 and TRBJ1-4, with D possibly TRBD1 on 6 matching bases. The V gene's germline CDR1 is SNHLY and CDR2 FYNNEI. Trimming took off 1 base at V and 14 bases at J, with 20 bases between the two ends. The CDR3 consists of 15 residues. As DNA, the CDR3 is TGTGCCAGCAGTGAAGGTGGTGCCAAAGGAGGACAGCTGTTTTTT. It translates to CASSEGGAKGGQLFF. The full variable domain, with the rest looked up from reference TRBV2 and TRBJ1-4, is EPEVTQTPSHQVTQMGQEVILRCVPISNHLYFYWYRQILGQKVEFLVSFYNNEISEKSEIFDDQFSVERPDGSNFTLKIRSTKLEDSAMYFCASSEGGAKGGQLFFGSGTQLSVL.

Regarding this clonotype: A much larger clone lies a single base off, so this may be a read error. The V gene is TRBV2, the J gene TRBJ1-2; no reliable D call. CDR1 SNHLY and CDR2 FYNNEI come from the germline V gene. The CDR3 extends over 14 amino acids. The CDR3 coding sequence is TGTGCCAGCATTCGGACGGCAGGAGGTTATGGCCACACCTTC. Translating gives CASIRTAGGYGHTF.

At least ten counts were recorded for this clonotype. An end of the junction differs from the germline gene, which may be a read error. This chain links TRBV7-7 with TRBJ2-5, with D possibly matching TRBD2 (5 bases). The germline V gene encodes CDR1 SSHAT and CDR2 FNYEAQ (reference sequence). The CDR3 is 14 residues long. The CDR3 bases are TGTGCTAGCAGCTTAGGACTGTACCAAGAGACCCAGTACTTC. Its protein is CASSLGLYQETQYF.

As to this clonotype: The missing conserved phenylalanine or tryptophan at the end of this CDR3 makes a read error likely. The V call is TRBV7-9, the J call TRBJ2-7; weak D call: TRBD1 (6 bases). V was trimmed by 6 bases and J by 3 bases, leaving 12 bases between them. CDR3 size: 13 residues. Germline-derived CDR1 and CDR2 are SEHNR and FQNEAQ (reference sequence). The CDR3 spells CASSYGQSYEQYL. The CDR3 DNA follows: TGTGCCAGCAGTTATGGACAGAGCTACGAGCAGTACCTC.

The chain couples TRBV20-1 to TRBJ1-6; tentatively, D is TRBD1 (6 bases). This CDR3 has 17 residues. V gave up 0 bases and J gave up 9 bases, with 21 bases separating them. The germline gives CDR1 DFQATT, CDR2 SNEGSKA (reference sequence). The DNA for the CDR3 is TGCAGTGCTAGAGATATACAGGGAAGAGGGCCTAGTTCACCCCTCCACTTT. Protein sequence: CSARDIQGRGPSSPLHF.

The chain couples TRBV2 to TRBJ1-5; D is possibly TRBD1 (5 bases). The CDR3 sequence is 15 residues long. V lost 8 bases, J lost 7 bases, and 21 bases lay in between. The V gene's germline CDR1 is SNHLY and CDR2 FYNNEI. CDR3 nucleotides: TGTGCCAGCCGGGCTCGGGGCACAAGTTACCAGCCCCAGCATTTT. Amino acid sequence: CASRARGTSYQPQHF.

The chain is built from TRBV29-1 and TRBJ1-1; D is uncertain. V lost 5 bases to trimming and J lost 1 base, with 8 bases between them. The CDR3 length is 12 residues. The germline gives CDR1 SQVTM, CDR2 ANQGSEA. The CDR3 region has the DNA TGCAGCGTTAACCTGTCGAACACTGAAGCTTTCTTT. It encodes CSVNLSNTEAFF.